The clone carrying this T cell receptor beta chain appeared a single time. Its antigen is unknown. PCR amplification relied on 60 Vbeta primers (plus 13 Jbeta primers). Here immunoSEQ multiplex PCR was the method, and the copy in TCRdb shows in-frame clones only, minus some. The sample consists of over 150,000 clones, 60% to 80% of them appearing once. V was pared by 7 bases and J by 4 bases, with 7 bases of the junction left unmatched. The CDR3 runs 14 residues. The germline CDR1 and CDR2 sequences are SEHNR and FQNEAQ (reference sequence). The sample comes from a study of cytomegalovirus exposure and HLA in healthy donors. Study-level points and caveats: Excluded: some indistinguishable V segments such as TRBV6-2 and TRBV6-3.

The sequenced material came from PBMCs. This chain links TRBV7-9 with TRBJ2-1; 7 bases map to TRBD1. The TCR comes from a woman in her twenties or thirties in good health and CMV-seronegative. CDR3 in DNA: TGTGCCAGCACCCCGGACAGGAGTTACAATGAGCAGTTCTTC. It encodes CASTPDRSYNEQFF. Using reference TRBV7-9 and TRBJ2-1 for the parts outside the CDR3, the full variable domain is DTGVSQNPRHKITKRGQNVTFRCDPISEHNRLYWYRQTLGQGPEFLTYFQNEAQLEKSRLLSDRFSAERPKGSFSTLEIQRTEQGDSAMYLCASTPDRSYNEQFFGPGTRLTVL.